What follows are 28 T cell receptor beta chains derived from one specimen sequenced in a study of blood T cell repertoires in COVID-19. Method: immunoSEQ multiplex PCR; TCRdb's copy keeps in-frame clones and lacks some. The table lists under 85,000 clones, about 80% of them singletons. The sequenced material came from peripheral blood. These receptors came from a man in his fifties or sixties with COVID-19, enrolled during active disease.

The chain combines TRBV12-3 or TRBV12-4 with TRBJ2-7; D perhaps matches TRBD1 (5 bases). The length of the CDR3 is 12 residues. V lost 7 bases, J lost 5 bases, and 12 bases lay in between. Here the CDR3 reads CASTQGWDEQYF. In DNA form, the CDR3 reads TGTGCCAGCACCCAGGGATGGGACGAGCAGTACTTC.

This clone has just one count. The rearrangement joins TRBV30 to TRBJ2-5, with D tentatively TRBD2 (6 bases). Trimming cost V 0 bases and J 2 bases, with 7 bases left between them. Germline CDR1 reads GTSNPN; CDR2 reads SVGIG (reference sequence). The CDR3 loop spans 13 amino acids. The CDR3: CAWSVGTQETQYF. The CDR3 coding sequence is TGTGCCTGGAGTGTGGGGACTCAAGAGACCCAGTACTTC. The full variable domain, its missing parts supplied by reference TRBV30 and TRBJ2-5, is SQTIHQWPATLVQPVGSPLSLECTVEGTSNPNLYWYRQAAGRGLQLLFYSVGIGQISSEVPQNLSASRPQDRQFILSSKKLLLSDSGFYLCAWSVGTQETQYFGPGTRLLVL.

The chain couples TRBV12-3 or TRBV12-4 to TRBJ1-1, with 7 bases lining up with TRBD1. This CDR3 is built from 12 residues. With 10 bases clipped from V and 8 bases from J, the junction kept 10 bases outside the gene matches. The CDR3 loop reads CAIMRDSLEAFF. DNA for the CDR3: TGTGCCATAATGAGGGACAGCCTAGAAGCTTTCTTT.

The chain recombines TRBV3-1 (or the pseudogene TRBV3-2) with TRBJ2-7; D gene ambiguous. Trimming cost V 4 bases and J 2 bases, with 3 bases left between them. Per germline, CDR1 LGHDT and CDR2 YNNKEL (reference sequence). This CDR3 comprises 11 residues. The CDR3 DNA reads TGTGCCAGCAGCCTTACCTACGAGCAGTACTTC. As protein: CASSLTYEQYF.

This clone was observed a single time. The rearrangement links TRBV5-8 to TRBJ2-1; 7 positions match TRBD2. J lost 6 bases, V lost 4 bases, and 13 bases had no gene match. Germline assignment: CDR1 SGHTS and CDR2 YDEGEE. This CDR3 is built from 16 residues. The CDR3 coding sequence is TGTGCCAGCAGCCCCCGTAGGGACTACCTATCCAATGAGCAGTTCTTC. Translation: CASSPRRDYLSNEQFF.

This chain joins TRBV7-2 and TRBJ2-1; D is perhaps TRBD2 (6 bases). The CDR3 is made up of 14 amino acids. Germline values: CDR1 SGHTA, CDR2 FQGNSA. The V end lost 7 bases, the J end lost 2 bases, and 12 bases lay between the germline ends. The CDR3 DNA is TGTGCCAGCACCCGGGACTTGGCCTACAATGAGCAGTTCTTC. It translates to CASTRDLAYNEQFF.

The rearrangement joins TRBV15 to TRBJ2-3, with TRBD2 as a possible D gene (6 bases). The CDR3 has 16 amino acids. V shed 0 bases and J shed 10 bases, with 20 bases lying between them. The V gene's germline CDR1 is LNHNV and CDR2 YYDKDF (reference sequence). DNA for the CDR3: TGTGCCACCAGCAGAGATAGGTCCGTCCGAGGAGGGGCGCAGTATTTT. This encodes CATSRDRSVRGGAQYF. The full variable domain, in which reference TRBV15 and TRBJ2-3 provide the parts outside the CDR3, is DAMVIQNPRYQVTQFGKPVTLSCSQTLNHNVMYWYQQKSSQAPKLLFHYYDKDFNNEADTPDNFQSRRPNTSFCFLDIRSPGLGDTAMYLCATSRDRSVRGGAQYFGPGTRLTVL.

The CDR3 region has the DNA TGTGCCAGCAGCCAAGGACCGGGACTTAATTCACCCCTCCACTTT. This sequence encodes CASSQGPGLNSPLHF. This rearrangement joins TRBV14 to TRBJ1-6; D is perhaps TRBD1 (5 bases). Trimming shortened V by 1 base and J by 6 bases, and 10 bases separated the two germline ends. CDR3 length: 15 amino acids. Germline values: CDR1 SGHDN, CDR2 FVKESK.

The chain recombines TRBV18 with TRBJ1-6; D may be TRBD1 (6 bases). The CDR3 covers 17 residues. Germline CDR1 KGHSH, CDR2 LQKENI. Deletions cut 2 bases from V and 5 bases from J, with 16 bases between. CDR3 residues: CASSPESGRGNNSPLHF. The CDR3 bases are TGTGCCAGCTCACCAGAGTCGGGCAGGGGAAATAATTCACCCCTCCACTTT.

This clone appeared a single time. The rearrangement links TRBV7-3 to TRBJ1-1, with D possibly being TRBD1 (5 bases). CDR3 size: 13 residues. Germline-derived CDR1 and CDR2 are SGHTA and FQGTGA. The ends were cut back, 6 bases at V and 0 bases at J, with 8 bases in the middle. The CDR3 DNA reads as TGTGCCAGCAGTCAGACAGTGAACACTGAAGCTTTCTTT. Protein product: CASSQTVNTEAFF.

As DNA, the CDR3 is TGTGCCAGCAGTTACTCGATCGGGGAGTACGAGCAGTACTTC. It encodes CASSYSIGEYEQYF. J is TRBJ2-7 and V is TRBV6-2 or TRBV6-3; possible D gene TRBD2, 5 bases. The ends were cut back, 0 bases at V and 4 bases at J, with 10 bases in the middle. Germline values: CDR1 MNHEY, CDR2 SVGEGT. The CDR3 extends over 14 amino acids.

The V gene is TRBV2, the J gene TRBJ2-7; 10 bases line up with TRBD2. V trimming: 6 bases; J trimming: 3 bases; junction bases outside the gene matches: 8. Germline V gene sequence: CDR1 SNHLY, CDR2 FYNNEI. CDR3 length: 15 residues. CDR3 amino acids: CASSALAGGIYEQYF. CDR3 DNA sequence: TGTGCCAGCAGCGCTTTAGCGGGGGGTATCTACGAGCAGTACTTC.

V gene TRBV30 combines with J gene TRBJ2-2; 12 positions match TRBD2. Germline CDR1 GTSNPN, CDR2 SVGIG (reference sequence). The CDR3 spans 18 residues. The trim removed 2 bases at V and 0 bases at J, leaving 7 bases unmatched. CDR3 DNA sequence: TGTGCCTGGAGTTCTAGCGGGGGGGCTATTCCGAACACCGGGGAGCTGTTTTTT. Translation: CAWSSSGGAIPNTGELFF.

This clone turned up a few times. The chain has TRBV7-9 and TRBJ1-6; D gene uncertain. In germline, CDR1 is SEHNR, CDR2 FQNEAQ (reference sequence). V lost 1 base to trimming and J lost 8 bases, with 3 bases between them. The CDR3 is 12 amino acids. CDR3 bases: TGTGCCAGCAGCTTAGTAGATTCACCCCTCCACTTT. It yields the protein CASSLVDSPLHF.

There are a few counts of this clone. The chain uses TRBV23-1 and TRBJ1-6, with TRBD1 as a possible D gene (5 bases). TRBV23-1 is an open reading frame, and its role is uncertain. V was clipped by 3 bases and J by 3 bases, with 9 bases between them. This CDR3 is built from 15 residues. Written as DNA, the CDR3 is TGCGCCAGCAGTCAGTCAGGGATCTATAATTCACCCCTCCACTTT. It specifies CASSQSGIYNSPLHF.

V usage is TRBV6-2 or TRBV6-3 and J usage is TRBJ2-7; weak D call: TRBD1 (5 bases). CDR1 is MNHEY, CDR2 SVGEGT, per germline. Between the trimmed V and J ends, which lost 2 bases and 6 bases, there was a span of 8 bases. The CDR3 covers 12 residues. CDR3 sequence: CASSYKGREQYF. In DNA form, the CDR3 reads TGTGCCAGCAGTTACAAGGGGCGCGAGCAGTACTTC.

CDR3 region: CASSLVGTGDTQYF. As DNA, the CDR3 is TGTGCCAGCAGCTTAGTAGGGACTGGAGATACGCAGTATTTT. This chain joins TRBV7-2 and TRBJ2-3; a possible D gene is TRBD2 (6 bases). V was shortened by 1 base and J by 5 bases, with 10 bases between the two germline ends. Germline CDR1 reads SGHTA; CDR2 reads FQGNSA. The CDR3 runs 14 residues.

This chain links TRBV4-2 with TRBJ2-4, with D uncertain. Germline V gene sequence: CDR1 LGHNA, CDR2 YNFKEQ. The V gene lost 4 bases and the J gene lost 5 bases, with 12 bases spanning the gap. The CDR3 spans 14 residues. The DNA for the CDR3 is TGTGCCAGCAGCCTACGGCCCGGAGAAAACATTCAGTACTTC. Translation gives CASSLRPGENIQYF.

The gene calls are TRBV2 and TRBJ2-1; 11 bases are shared with TRBD2. The V and J ends lost 6 bases and 4 bases, in that order; junction bases with no gene match: 5. The germline CDR1 and CDR2 sequences are SNHLY and FYNNEI. CDR3 length: 15 amino acids. CDR3 sequence reads: CASSDLAGGYNEQFF. The CDR3 DNA reads as TGTGCCAGCAGCGACCTAGCGGGGGGATACAATGAGCAGTTCTTC.

The chain carries TRBV7-3 and TRBJ2-7; TRBD2 matches at 10 bases. The V gene's germline CDR1 is SGHTA and CDR2 FQGTGA. CDR3 size: 15 residues. The ends lost 3 bases at V and 0 bases at J; junction bases unmatched: 2. The CDR3 DNA is TGTGCCAGCAGCTTGCTAGCGGGGGACTCCTACGAGCAGTACTTC. Protein product: CASSLLAGDSYEQYF.

This clone came up once. CDR3 bases: TGTGCCAGCAGTTTTGGGGAGCTCTCCTATGGCTACACCTTC. Its protein is CASSFGELSYGYTF. The genes are TRBV27 and TRBJ1-2; D gene unclear. Germline-derived CDR1 and CDR2 are MNHEY and SMNVEV (reference sequence). V lost 3 bases to trimming and J lost 4 bases, with 12 bases between them. The CDR3 loop spans 14 amino acids.

This chain joins TRBV10-2 and TRBJ1-1; no reliable D call. The V and J ends lost 6 bases and 0 bases respectively, with 5 bases between them. This CDR3 has 12 amino acids. In germline, CDR1 is WSHSY, CDR2 SAAADI. Here the CDR3 DNA reads TGCGCCAGCAGACAGCTGAACACTGAAGCTTTCTTT. Protein: CASRQLNTEAFF.

V and J are TRBV6-6 and TRBJ2-7; no firm D call. Germline assignment: CDR1 MNHNY and CDR2 SVGAGI (reference sequence). V was pared by 5 bases and J by 7 bases, with 12 bases between. The length of the CDR3 is 12 residues. The DNA of the CDR3 is TGTGCCAGCAGTGCAGAACAGATGGAGCAGTACTTC. Amino acids: CASSAEQMEQYF.

In regard to this clone: Because the CDR3's place on the DNA is in doubt, the DNA is left out and the CDR3 is given as listed by TCRdb. This CDR3 reads CASILGQADLSYYEQYF. The chain carries TRBV5-8 and TRBJ2-7; the table gives TRBD1 as D, unverified against the DNA. The CDR3 comprises 17 residues, both ends counted. Germline-derived CDR1 and CDR2 are SGHTS and YDEGEE.

V gene TRBV5-1 combines with J gene TRBJ2-5, with D possibly matching TRBD1 (6 bases). The CDR3 runs 14 residues. Germline-derived CDR1 and CDR2 are SGHRS and YFSETQ. Trimming stripped 2 bases from V and 4 bases from J, with 12 bases between. The CDR3 protein is CASSFRQAAETQYF. Written as DNA, the CDR3 is TGCGCCAGCAGCTTCCGACAGGCTGCAGAGACCCAGTACTTC.

This clone was recorded only once. The rearrangement links TRBV3-1 (or the pseudogene TRBV3-2) to TRBJ2-3; D may be TRBD2 (6 bases). The CDR3 length is 15 residues. Between the trimmed V and J ends, which lost 1 base and 2 bases, there was a span of 10 bases. Germline lookup yields CDR1 LGHDT and CDR2 YNNKEL (reference sequence). The CDR3 here is CASSQVGGPTDTQYF. CDR3 DNA sequence: TGTGCCAGCAGCCAAGTCGGGGGACCCACAGATACGCAGTATTTT.

This chain uses TRBV19 with TRBJ1-5; D is unresolved. V gave up 7 bases and J gave up 8 bases, with 12 bases separating them. Germline CDR1 LNHDA, CDR2 SQIVND (reference sequence). This CDR3 region has 12 residues. The CDR3 spells CASNNKREPQHF. The CDR3 nucleotides read TGTGCCAGTAACAATAAGAGGGAGCCCCAGCATTTT. The entire variable domain, with the rest obtained from reference TRBV19 and TRBJ1-5, is as follows: DGGITQSPKYLFRKEGQNVTLSCEQNLNHDAMYWYRQDPGQGLRLIYYSQIVNDFQKGDIAEGYSVSREKKESFPLTVTSAQKNPTAFYLCASNNKREPQHFGDGTRLSIL.

Here the CDR3 DNA reads TGTGCCAGCACACGGGACAGAAACTATGGCTACACCTTC. This encodes CASTRDRNYGYTF. The chain combines TRBV28 with TRBJ1-2; TRBD1 agrees at 7 bases. This CDR3 is 13 amino acids long. The V gene end was trimmed by 7 bases and the J gene end by 2 bases; junction bases not matched to a gene: 4. CDR1 and CDR2 from the germline V gene are MDHEN and SYDVKM.